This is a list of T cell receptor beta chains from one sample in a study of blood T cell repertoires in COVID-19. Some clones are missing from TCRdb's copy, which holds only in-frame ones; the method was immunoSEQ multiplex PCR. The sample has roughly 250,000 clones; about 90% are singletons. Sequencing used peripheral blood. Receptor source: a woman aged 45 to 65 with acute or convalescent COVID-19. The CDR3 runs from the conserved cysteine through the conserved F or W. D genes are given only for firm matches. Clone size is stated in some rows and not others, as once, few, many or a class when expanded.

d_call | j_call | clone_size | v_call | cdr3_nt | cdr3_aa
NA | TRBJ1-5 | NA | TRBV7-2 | TGTGCCAGCAGCCTAAGTGGGGGCAGGCGGTACGGGCCCCAGCATTTT | CASSLSGGRRYGPQHF
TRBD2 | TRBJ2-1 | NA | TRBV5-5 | TGTGCCAGCAGCATCGGGACTAGCGGGAGCTCCTACAATGAGCAGTTCTTC | CASSIGTSGSSYNEQFF
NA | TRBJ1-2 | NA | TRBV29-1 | TGCAGCGCGACTGAAAACTATGGCTACACCTTC | CSATENYGYTF
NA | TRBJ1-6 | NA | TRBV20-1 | TGCAGTGCTAGTGGGGTCCAGGGGAGCTCCTATAATTCACCCCTCCACTTT | CSASGVQGSSYNSPLHF
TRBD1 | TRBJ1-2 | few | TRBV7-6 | TGTGCCAGCAGCCAAAGGACAGGGGGCGCGTCTGGCTACACCTTC | CASSQRTGGASGYTF
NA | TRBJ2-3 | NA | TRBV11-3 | TGTGCCAGCAGCTTTTCTAGCGCAGATACGCAGTATTTT | CASSFSSADTQYF
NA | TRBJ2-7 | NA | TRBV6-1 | TGTGCCAGCAGTGAATGGGGCACTACTACGGAGCAGTACTTC | CASSEWGTTTEQYF
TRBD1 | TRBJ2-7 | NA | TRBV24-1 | TGTGCCACCAGTGACTCCAGACAGGGGCGAACCTACGAGCAGTACTTC | CATSDSRQGRTYEQYF
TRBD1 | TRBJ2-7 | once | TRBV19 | TGTGCCAGTAGTATCCGGGACAGTAGCGAGCAGTACTTC | CASSIRDSSEQYF
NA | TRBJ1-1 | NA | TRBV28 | TGTGCCAGCAGTTTAGCGGTTGGGCAGGGTGAAGTTTTCTTT | CASSLAVGQGEVFF
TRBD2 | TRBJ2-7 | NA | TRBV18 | TGTGCCAGCTCACCCGAATCGGGCGGGAGGGCCAAGCAGTACTTC | CASSPESGGRAKQYF
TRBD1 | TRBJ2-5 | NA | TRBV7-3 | TGTGCCAGCAGCCTGGGACAGGGAGAGACCCAGTACTTC | CASSLGQGETQYF
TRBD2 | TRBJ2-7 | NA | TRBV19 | TGTGCCAGTAGTGCAAGCGGGAGGGCCCCCTACGAGCAGTACTTC | CASSASGRAPYEQYF
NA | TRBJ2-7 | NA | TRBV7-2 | TGTGCCAGCAGCCTCTCCGGGAGCTCCTACGAGCAGTACTTC | CASSLSGSSYEQYF
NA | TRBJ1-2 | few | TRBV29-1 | TGCAGCGTGGGGTCCCTCGGGCGGGGCTATGGCTACACCTTC | CSVGSLGRGYGYTF
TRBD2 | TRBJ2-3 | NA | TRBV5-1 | TGCGCCAGCAGCAGGAGGACTAGCGGGGCCGATACGCAGTATTTT | CASSRRTSGADTQYF
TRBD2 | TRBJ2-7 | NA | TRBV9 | TGTGCCAGCAGCGTAGACTTGACTAGCGGTGGCTACGAGCAGTACTTC | CASSVDLTSGGYEQYF
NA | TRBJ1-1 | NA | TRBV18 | TGTGCCAGCTCACTCACAGAAAACACTGAAGCTTTCTTT | CASSLTENTEAFF
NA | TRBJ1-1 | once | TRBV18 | TGTGCCAGCTCAGAGTCAGGGAACACTGAAGCTTTCTTT | CASSESGNTEAFF
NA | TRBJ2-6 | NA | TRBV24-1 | TGTGCCACCAGTGATTTCGGCGGGGCTGGGGCCAACGTCCTGACTTTC | CATSDFGGAGANVLTF
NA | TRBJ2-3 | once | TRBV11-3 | TGTGCCAGCAGCCAGGGATCTCAATCGGATACGCAGTATTTT | CASSQGSQSDTQYF
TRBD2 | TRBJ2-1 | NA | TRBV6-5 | TGTGCCAGCAGTTACTCGGGGACTAGGTTAGGCTATGAGCAGTTCTTC | CASSYSGTRLGYEQFF